One sample yielded the 9 T cell receptor beta chains listed below, sequenced in a study of T cell changes during pregnancy in multiple sclerosis. Sequenced by immunoSEQ multiplex PCR; TCRdb stores in-frame clones only, minus some. The table records 55,000 to 65,000 clones, just over 90% of them present only once. This sample comprised peripheral blood, obtained after pregnancy. These receptors came from a female donor with multiple sclerosis, enrolled in a pregnancy study.

This rearrangement joins TRBV6-6 to TRBJ2-3, with 8 bases fitting TRBD1. This CDR3 region has 13 residues. CDR1 is MNHNY and CDR2 is SVGAGI in the germline V gene (reference sequence). The junction had 2 bases not matched to a gene; V was cut back by 5 bases and J by 4 bases. CDR3 sequence: CASSQGAADTQYF. Written as DNA, the CDR3 is TGTGCCAGCAGTCAGGGGGCTGCAGATACGCAGTATTTT.

The chain links TRBV4-1 to TRBJ2-3, with 9 bases matching TRBD2. This CDR3 region has 17 residues. The J segment lost 2 bases and the V segment lost 0 bases, leaving 6 bases of the junction unmatched. The V gene's germline CDR1 is MGHRA and CDR2 YSYEKL. The CDR3 DNA reads TGCGCCAGCAGCCAAGAGCTGGCGGGAGGGATCACAGATACGCAGTATTTT. It codes for CASSQELAGGITDTQYF.

This clone was detected a few times. V is TRBV6-6 and J is TRBJ2-4, with D unclear. This CDR3 comprises 12 residues. Deletions cut 8 bases from V and 3 bases from J, with 8 bases between. Germline CDR1 MNHNY, CDR2 SVGAGI (reference sequence). The CDR3 nucleotides are TGTGCCAGCCAGTCCGACAAAAACATTCAGTACTTC. It translates to CASQSDKNIQYF.

The gene calls are TRBV5-4 and TRBJ2-1; 7 nucleotides align to TRBD2. With 0 bases clipped from V and 3 bases from J, the junction kept 3 bases outside the gene matches. This CDR3 is 15 amino acids long. Germline-derived CDR1 and CDR2 are SGHNT and YYREEE (reference sequence). The DNA of the CDR3 is TGTGCCAGCAGCTTGGTAGGACTAGGCTACAATGAGCAGTTCTTC. It is translated as CASSLVGLGYNEQFF.

The chain recombines TRBV10-3 with TRBJ2-1; 8 positions agree with TRBD2. The CDR3 length is 16 residues. V trimming: 3 bases; J trimming: 9 bases; junction bases outside the gene matches: 13. The germline V gene has CDR1 ENHRY and CDR2 SYGVKD. The CDR3 DNA is TGTGCCATCAGTGATGACGGGAGGGCCAAGTCTAGTGAGCAGTTCTTC. Translating it yields CAISDDGRAKSSEQFF.

J is TRBJ2-7 and V is TRBV10-3; D gene unclear. The CDR3 is 14 residues long. V gave up 6 bases and J gave up 0 bases, with 12 bases separating them. Per germline, CDR1 ENHRY and CDR2 SYGVKD. CDR3 protein: CAIREPVYSYEQYF. The CDR3, as DNA: TGTGCCATCAGAGAACCGGTGTACTCCTACGAGCAGTACTTC.

The chain employs TRBV28 and TRBJ2-1; tentatively, D is TRBD2 (5 bases). The CDR3 is 16 residues long. Germline assignment: CDR1 MDHEN and CDR2 SYDVKM. Trimming cost V 9 bases and J 2 bases, with 20 bases left between them. The CDR3 is CASKTLASETYNEQFF. CDR3 DNA: TGTGCCAGTAAGACTTTAGCGTCCGAAACCTACAATGAGCAGTTCTTC.

The V call is TRBV7-2, the J call TRBJ2-3, with D tentatively TRBD2 (6 bases). CDR3 length: 14 amino acids. Germline V gene data show CDR1 as SGHTA and CDR2 as FQGNSA. V lost 5 bases, J lost 2 bases, and 11 bases lay in between. The CDR3 reads CASSVGLFTDTQYF. CDR3 DNA: TGTGCCAGCAGCGTAGGACTATTCACAGATACGCAGTATTTT.

The chain couples TRBV10-3 to TRBJ2-5, with 15 bases matching TRBD2. CDR3 length: 20 amino acids. Germline V gene data show CDR1 as ENHRY and CDR2 as SYGVKD. Trimming cost V 5 bases and J 5 bases; bases outside gene matches: 18. CDR3 in amino acids: CAISPNLWTSGRAGGETQYF. The CDR3 DNA reads TGTGCCATCAGTCCCAACTTATGGACTAGCGGGAGGGCCGGGGGGGAGACCCAGTACTTC.